This TCR beta chain was recorded in a study of blood T cell repertoires in COVID-19. About the study: The study drew acute and convalescent COVID-19 samples from the United States, Italy and Spain. In each case, the material was cDNA or gDNA derived from T cells, B-cell-depleted T cells, or PBMCs.

The germline CDR1 and CDR2 sequences are SGHDT and YYEEEE. The CDR3 is 13 residues long. V gave up 0 bases and J gave up 3 bases, with 7 bases separating them. Original analysis: Nucleated cell counts were estimated from reference gene primer amplification. Only in-frame clones appear in the TCRdb table, and some are missing; sequencing was by immunoSEQ multiplex PCR. Clone size and V and J calls were adopted from that table, with D and trimming inferred from the DNA. The data contain 70,000 to 85,000 clones, more than 75% of them singletons. The specimen was peripheral blood. This clonotype originated in a human donor in a cohort sampled during active COVID-19. The V call is TRBV5-6, the J call TRBJ2-7; D perhaps matches TRBD1 (5 bases). The CDR3 region has the DNA TGTGCCAGCAGCTTGGAGGGGAACTACGAGCAGTACTTC. Translated: CASSLEGNYEQYF.